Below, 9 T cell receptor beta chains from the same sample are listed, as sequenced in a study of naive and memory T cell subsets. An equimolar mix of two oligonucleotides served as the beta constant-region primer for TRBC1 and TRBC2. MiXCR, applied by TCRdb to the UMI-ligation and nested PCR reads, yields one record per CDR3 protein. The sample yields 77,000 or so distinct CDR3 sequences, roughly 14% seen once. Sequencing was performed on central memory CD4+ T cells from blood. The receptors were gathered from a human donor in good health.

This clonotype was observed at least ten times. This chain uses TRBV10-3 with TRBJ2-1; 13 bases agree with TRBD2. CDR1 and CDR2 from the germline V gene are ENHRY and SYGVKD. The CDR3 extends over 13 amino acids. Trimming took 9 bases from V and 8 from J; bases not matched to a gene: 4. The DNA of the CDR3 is TGTGCCATACAACTAGCGGGAGGGGATGAGCAGTTCTTC. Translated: CAIQLAGGDEQFF.

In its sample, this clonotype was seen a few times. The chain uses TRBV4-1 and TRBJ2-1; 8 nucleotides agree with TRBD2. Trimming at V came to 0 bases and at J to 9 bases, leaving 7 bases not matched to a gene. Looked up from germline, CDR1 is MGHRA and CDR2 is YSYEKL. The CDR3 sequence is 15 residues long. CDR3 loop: CASSQEKGLVGEQFF. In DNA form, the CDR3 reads TGCGCCAGCAGCCAAGAAAAGGGACTAGTAGGTGAGCAGTTCTTC.

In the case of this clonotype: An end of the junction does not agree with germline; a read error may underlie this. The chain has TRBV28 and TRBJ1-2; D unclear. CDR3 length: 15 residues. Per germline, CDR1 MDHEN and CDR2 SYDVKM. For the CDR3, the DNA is TGTGCCAGCAGTTCCCGGGCCGCGAGAAAGGATGGCTACATCTTC. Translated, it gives CASSSRAARKDGYIF.

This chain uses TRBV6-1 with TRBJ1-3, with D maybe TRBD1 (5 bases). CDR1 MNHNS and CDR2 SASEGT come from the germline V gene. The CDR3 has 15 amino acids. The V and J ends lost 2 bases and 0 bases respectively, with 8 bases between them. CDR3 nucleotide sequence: TGTGCCAGCAGTGAACGGGGGGGCTCTGGAAACACCATATATTTT. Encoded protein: CASSERGGSGNTIYF.

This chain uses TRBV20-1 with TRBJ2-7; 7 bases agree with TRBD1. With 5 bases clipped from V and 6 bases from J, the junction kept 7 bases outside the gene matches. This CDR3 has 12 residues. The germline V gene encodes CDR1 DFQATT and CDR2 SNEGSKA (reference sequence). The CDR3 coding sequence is TGCAGTGCTCGACAGGGTGATAGCGAGCAGTACTTC. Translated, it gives CSARQGDSEQYF.

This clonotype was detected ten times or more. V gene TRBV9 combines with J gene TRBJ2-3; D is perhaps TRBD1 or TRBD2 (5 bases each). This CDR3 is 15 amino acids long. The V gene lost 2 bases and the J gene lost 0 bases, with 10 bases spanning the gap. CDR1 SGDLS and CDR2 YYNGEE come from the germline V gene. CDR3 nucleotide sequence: TGTGCCAGCAGCGTGGGACGCCCGAGCACAGATACGCAGTATTTT. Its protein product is CASSVGRPSTDTQYF.

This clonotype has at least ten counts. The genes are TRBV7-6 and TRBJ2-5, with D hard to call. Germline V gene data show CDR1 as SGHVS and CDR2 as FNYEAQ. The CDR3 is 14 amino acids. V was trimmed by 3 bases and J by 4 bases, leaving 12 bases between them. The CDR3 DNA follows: TGTGCCAGCAGCTTCGTCGGTGCTGGAGAGACCCAGTACTTC. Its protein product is CASSFVGAGETQYF.

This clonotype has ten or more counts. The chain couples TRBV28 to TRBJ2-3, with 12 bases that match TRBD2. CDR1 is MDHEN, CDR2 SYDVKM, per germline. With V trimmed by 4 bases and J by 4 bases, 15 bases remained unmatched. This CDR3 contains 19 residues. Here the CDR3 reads CASSSPSASGRAYADTQYF. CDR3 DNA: TGTGCCAGCAGTTCCCCTTCGGCTAGCGGGAGGGCCTATGCAGATACGCAGTATTTT. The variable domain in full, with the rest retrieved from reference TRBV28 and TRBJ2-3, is DVKVTQSSRYLVKRTGEKVFLECVQDMDHENMFWYRQDPGLGLRLIYFSYDVKMKEKGDIPEGYSVSREKKERFSLILESASTNQTSMYLCASSSPSASGRAYADTQYFGPGTRLTVL.

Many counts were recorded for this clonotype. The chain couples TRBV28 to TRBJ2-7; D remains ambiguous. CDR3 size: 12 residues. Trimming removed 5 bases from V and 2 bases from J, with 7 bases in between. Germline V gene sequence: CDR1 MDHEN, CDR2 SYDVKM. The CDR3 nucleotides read TGTGCCAGCAGTCCCGAGACCTACGAGCAGTACTTC. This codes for CASSPETYEQYF. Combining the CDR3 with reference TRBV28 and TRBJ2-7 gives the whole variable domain DVKVTQSSRYLVKRTGEKVFLECVQDMDHENMFWYRQDPGLGLRLIYFSYDVKMKEKGDIPEGYSVSREKKERFSLILESASTNQTSMYLCASSPETYEQYFGPGTRLTVT.